This TCR beta chain was observed in a study of shared clonotypes between healthy human individuals. General study results and limits: Several donors had 4% to 5% of their naive CD4 clonotypes in common.

In the case of this clone: Its specificity is unknown.

The CDR3 runs 15 residues. V was pared by 4 bases and J by 0 bases, with 13 bases between. Per the germline V gene, CDR1 is MGHRA and CDR2 is YSYEKL. Combination of CD45RO+ cells with CCR7-negative CD45RA+ TemRA cells was used for CD8 memory. Template for every sorted-subset replicate PCR totaled about 0.2 ug DNA, around 32,000 T cell genomes. Sequencing used immunoSEQ multiplex PCR; TCRdb keeps in-frame clones, though not all of them. This table holds about 330,000 clones, over 75% found once. The source is a man aged 18 to 30 in good health. The genes are TRBV4-1 and TRBJ2-7, with a possible D match to TRBD1 (5 bases). Input material: memory CD8+ T cells sorted from blood. Subset defined: CD45RO+ cells pooled with CCR7-negative TemRA cells. DNA for the CDR3: TGCGCCAGCAGCCCTTCCCCGCAGGGCTCCTACGAGCAGTACTTC. Translating it yields CASSPSPQGSYEQYF.